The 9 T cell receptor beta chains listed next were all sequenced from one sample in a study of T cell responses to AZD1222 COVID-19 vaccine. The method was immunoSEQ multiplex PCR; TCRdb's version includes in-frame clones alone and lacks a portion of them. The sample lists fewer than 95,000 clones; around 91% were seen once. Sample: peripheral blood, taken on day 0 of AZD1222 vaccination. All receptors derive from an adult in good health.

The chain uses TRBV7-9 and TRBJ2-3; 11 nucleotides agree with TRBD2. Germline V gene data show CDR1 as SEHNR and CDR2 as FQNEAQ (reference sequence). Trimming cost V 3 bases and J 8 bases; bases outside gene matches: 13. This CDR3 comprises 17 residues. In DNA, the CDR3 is TGTGCCAGCAGCTTTCCTCTAGCGGGAGGACCTCAGATTACGCAGTATTTT. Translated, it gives CASSFPLAGGPQITQYF.

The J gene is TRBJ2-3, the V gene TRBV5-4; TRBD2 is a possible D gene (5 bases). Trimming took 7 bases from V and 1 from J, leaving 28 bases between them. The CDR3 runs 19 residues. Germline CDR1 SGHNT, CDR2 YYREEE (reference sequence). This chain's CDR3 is CASSNLARPGDVGTDTQYF. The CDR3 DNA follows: TGTGCCAGCTCAAATCTCGCCCGACCCGGGGATGTAGGCACAGATACGCAGTATTTT.

This CDR3 reads CAIRGTGPLTGYTF. The CDR3 bases are TGTGCCATCAGGGGGACAGGGCCCCTCACTGGCTACACCTTC. The genes are TRBV10-3 and TRBJ1-2; 9 bases match TRBD1. The V gene end was trimmed by 6 bases and the J gene end by 7 bases; junction bases not matched to a gene: 9. Germline V gene lookup returns CDR1 ENHRY and CDR2 SYGVKD. The CDR3 is 14 residues long.

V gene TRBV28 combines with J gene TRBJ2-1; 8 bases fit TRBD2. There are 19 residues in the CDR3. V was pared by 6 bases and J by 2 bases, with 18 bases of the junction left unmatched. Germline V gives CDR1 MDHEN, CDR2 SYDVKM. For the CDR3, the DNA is TGTGCCAGCAGCCGGGAGGAGGGTTTTGGAGCGGGAGCCTACAATGAGCAGTTCTTC. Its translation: CASSREEGFGAGAYNEQFF.

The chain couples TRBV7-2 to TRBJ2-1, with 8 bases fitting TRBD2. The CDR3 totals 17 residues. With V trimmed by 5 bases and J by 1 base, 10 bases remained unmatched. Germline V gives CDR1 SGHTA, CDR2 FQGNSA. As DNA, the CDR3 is TGTGCCAGCAGCGCCCCCAAGCGGGAGAGGTCCTACAATGAGCAGTTCTTC. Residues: CASSAPKRERSYNEQFF.

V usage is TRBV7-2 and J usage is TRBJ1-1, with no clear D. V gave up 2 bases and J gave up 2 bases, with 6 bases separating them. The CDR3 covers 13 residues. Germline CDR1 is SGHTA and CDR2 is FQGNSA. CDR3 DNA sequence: TGTGCCAGCAGCTTAACGGTTAACACTGAAGCTTTCTTT. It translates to CASSLTVNTEAFF.

CDR3 amino acids: CASSPWDRGRGYGYTF. The CDR3 DNA follows: TGTGCCAGCAGCCCTTGGGACAGGGGGCGGGGCTATGGCTACACCTTC. The rearrangement joins TRBV3-1 (or the pseudogene TRBV3-2) to TRBJ1-2; 12 bases are shared with TRBD1. With 4 bases clipped from V and 4 bases from J, the junction kept 7 bases outside the gene matches. The germline gives CDR1 LGHDT, CDR2 YNNKEL (reference sequence). The length of the CDR3 is 16 residues.

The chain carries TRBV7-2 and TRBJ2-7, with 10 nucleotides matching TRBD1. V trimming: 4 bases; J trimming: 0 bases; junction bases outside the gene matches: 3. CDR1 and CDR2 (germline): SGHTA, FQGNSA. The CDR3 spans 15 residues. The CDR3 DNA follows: TGTGCCAGCAGCTGGGGACAGGGGCCCTCCTACGAGCAGTACTTC. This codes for CASSWGQGPSYEQYF.

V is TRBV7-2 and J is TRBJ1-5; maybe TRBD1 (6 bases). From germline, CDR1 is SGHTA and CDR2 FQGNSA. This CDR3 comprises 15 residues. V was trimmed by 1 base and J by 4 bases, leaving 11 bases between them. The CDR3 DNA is TGTGCCAGCAGCTTAGGGACAGTTTCAAATCAGCCCCAGCATTTT. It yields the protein CASSLGTVSNQPQHF. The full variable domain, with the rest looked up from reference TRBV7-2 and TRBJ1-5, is GAGVSQSPSNKVTEKGKDVELRCDPISGHTALYWYRQSLGQGLEFLIYFQGNSAPDKSGLPSDRFSAERTGGSVSTLTIQRTQQEDSAVYLCASSLGTVSNQPQHFGDGTRLSIL.